This TCR beta chain appears in the sequencing data of a study of blood T cell repertoires in COVID-19. Turning to the study itself: Italy, Spain and the United States were the sources of the convalescent and acute COVID-19 samples. PBMCs, B-cell-depleted T cells, or T cells were the source of the cDNA or gDNA that made up the material.

Assay used: immunoSEQ multiplex PCR; TCRdb lists only in-frame clones, some missing. The sample comprises fewer than 450,000 clones, roughly 87% of which are singletons, and about 2.1% rests with the top ten. This CDR3 has 14 amino acids. Germline V CDR1 and CDR2: MNHEY, SVGAGI. V lost 6 bases and J lost 4, with 12 bases in between. Across about two dozen US areas, participants ranged in age from roughly 18 to 95 years. Cohorts were based on clinical histories the participants reported. The receptor's source is a woman in her forties with acute COVID-19. V usage is TRBV6-5 and J usage is TRBJ2-2, with D possibly being TRBD1 (6 bases). The sequenced sample was PBMCs or T cells enriched from blood (not recorded which). This CDR3 reads CASRVTGTTGELFF. The CDR3 nucleotides read TGTGCCAGCAGGGTCACAGGGACCACCGGGGAGCTGTTTTTT.